A single T cell receptor beta chain is shown here with its context. These data originate in a study of cytomegalovirus exposure and HLA in healthy donors. The CDR3 has 18 residues. The V end lost 2 bases, the J end lost 8 bases, and 24 bases lay between the germline ends. The V gene's germline CDR1 is ENHRY and CDR2 SYGVKD. PCR amplification relied on 60 Vbeta primers (plus 13 Jbeta primers). This table comes from immunoSEQ multiplex PCR, and its TCRdb copy is limited to in-frame clones, with some not included. The table includes 100,000 to 150,000 clones, about 80% detected once. The sequence was collected from a woman aged 50 to 65 in good health and CMV-seronegative. The V and J genes are TRBV10-3 and TRBJ1-4; unclear D gene. Input material: PBMCs. The CDR3 region has the DNA TGTGCCATCAGTGAGGTCGGTCGGGAATCACTGGTTGGGGAAAAACTGTTTTTT. This translates into CAISEVGRESLVGEKLFF.